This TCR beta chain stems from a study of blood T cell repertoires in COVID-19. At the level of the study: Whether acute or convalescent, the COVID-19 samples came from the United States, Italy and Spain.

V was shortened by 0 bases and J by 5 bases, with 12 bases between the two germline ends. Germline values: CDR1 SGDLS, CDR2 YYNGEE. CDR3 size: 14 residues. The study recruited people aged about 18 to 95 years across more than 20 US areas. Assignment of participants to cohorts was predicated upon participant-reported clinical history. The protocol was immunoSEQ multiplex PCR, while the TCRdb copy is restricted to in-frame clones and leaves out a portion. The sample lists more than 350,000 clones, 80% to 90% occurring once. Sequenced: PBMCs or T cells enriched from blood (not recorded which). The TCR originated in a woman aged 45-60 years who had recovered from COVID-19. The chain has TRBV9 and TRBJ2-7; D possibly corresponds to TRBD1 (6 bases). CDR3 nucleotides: TGTGCCAGCAGCGTAGAAGGGGGTCAAGACGAGCAGTACTTC. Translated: CASSVEGGQDEQYF.